Listed here is a single TCR beta chain. The antigen it recognizes is unknown. No qualities accompany the bases; no much larger clone lies one base away. The sample originates from a study of cytomegalovirus exposure and HLA in healthy donors (dated by TCRdb to about 2017). Looking at the study overall: According to an earlier analysis of around 600 of the donors, about 179 million T cells yielded some 110 million unique TCR beta sequences and more than 250 Gb of sequence data. About 310 gigabases of sequencing data and tens of millions of unique TCR sequences were included in an early release covering roughly 600 HLA-typed donors. Of the roughly 410 genotyped donors, approximately 81% were placed in the genetic ancestry cluster associated with self-reported Caucasian donors. The study was designed to test whether signatures of past pathogen exposure could be identified by cataloging public T cell receptors. The T cell repertoires of 700 or so subjects were profiled by immunosequencing and related to cytomegalovirus serostatus. In addition to the first cohort of 666 subjects, a separate validation cohort of some 120 different subjects was used. To predict cytomegalovirus infection status, the study brought together high-throughput TCR immunosequencing, statistical association of individual TCRs with disease status, and machine learning. In a later analysis, previously published TCR beta repertoires from about 670 donors were re-analyzed and high-resolution HLA genotyping was added so that TCR occurrence patterns could be studied. Rather than using new phenotypic data, the later analysis identified candidate immune exposures from TCR beta sequences and from how often those sequences occurred across donors. In an earlier analysis of 587 of the donors, high-throughput TCR beta sequencing was used to judge whether each TCR beta V gene segment behaved as functional or pseudogenic. Alongside the repertoire data, information on donor age, sex, ethnicity and CMV serostatus was compiled. A later genetic analysis took genome-wide SNP genotypes for about three fifths of the 666 donors and used that subset as a discovery cohort. Every discovery cohort repertoire had been produced on one sequencing platform. HLA typing covered class I and class II loci at four-digit resolution. The number of donors typed differed by locus, with 629-630 for A, B, C, DRB1 and DQB1, 522 for DQA1, about 610 for DPA1, and approximately 470 for DPB1. Five DR-DQ haplotypes were treated as single units for association and clustering because of strong linkage in the cohort. Among approximately 370 genotyped donors of the cohort, an average of approximately 240,000 unique TCR beta nucleotide sequences was sequenced per donor, of which roughly 17% were non-productive.

The cohort was made up of approximately 670 healthy bone marrow donors. At the time of sampling, every cohort member was nominally healthy, though immune exposures that went unrecorded were likely present. The donor tested CMV seronegative, placing the donor among the approximately 360 seronegative members of the cohort. A peripheral blood sample was collected from each donor, and TCR beta sequencing was performed on peripheral blood mononuclear cells. The Qiagen DNeasy Blood Extraction Kit was used to extract genomic DNA from the blood cell samples. The library was built by means of the immunoSEQ multiplex PCR assay. A mixture of 60 forward primers for TCR Vbeta segments and 13 reverse primers for TCR Jbeta segments was used in the multiplex PCR. The CDR3 region of rearranged TCR beta genes was amplified from genomic DNA by a multiplex PCR assay. Amplified TCR beta libraries were sequenced as 87-base-pair reads on the Illumina HiSeq System. As for the original processing: A later analysis counted approximately 74 million unique TCR beta chains across the roughly 700 repertoires, and around 9.9 million of these chains were shared by at least two donors. Raw reads were error-corrected and collapsed into unique sequences by a nearest-neighbor algorithm in which closely related sequences were merged to remove PCR and sequencing errors. V, D and J gene segments were assigned by aligning CDR3 sequences to IMGT reference sequences. Each retained sequence needed at least a six-nucleotide match to both a V gene segment and a J gene segment. A rearrangement was called productive if the CDR3 had no stop codons and remained in frame with V and J, and every other rearrangement was called non-productive. Following IMGT convention, CDR3 was defined as the stretch from the second conserved V-encoded cysteine to the conserved J-encoded phenylalanine. Sequences without an unambiguous match to a single V gene segment were excluded from the earlier analysis of about 600 of the donors. In an earlier analysis of approximately 610 of the donors, V segments were called functional above 56.7% productive rearrangements and were called segregating when the between-donor standard deviation exceeded 5%. To diagnose cytomegalovirus status from the catalog of TCR beta chain sequences, a statistical classification framework was built. A later analysis assigned V and J genes by comparing TCR nucleotide sequences with IMGT/GENE-DB human TR gene sequences. Using the TCRdist pipeline, a later analysis assigned CDR3 sequences along with most-parsimonious VDJ recombination scenarios. In a later analysis, each TCR beta chain was defined by its CDR3 amino acid sequence together with its V-gene family, and reads without a unique V-gene family were excluded. In a later analysis, 450 to 600 highly shared, low-generation-probability nucleotide sequences were removed to address suspected cross-contamination and a sequencing artifact. In a later analysis, a clonal expansion index for each public chain was calculated from normalized within-repertoire ranks of inferred template counts. Generation probabilities in a later analysis came from a VDJ recombination model fitted to out-of-frame rearrangements, and those results were checked against IGoR. Hypergeometric tests were used in a later analysis to score TCR-TCR, TCR-HLA and TCR-CMV co-occurrence, with a repertoire-size bias correction applied to the TCR pairs. False discovery rates were estimated in a later analysis by permuting HLA or CMV assignments 20 times. A later analysis grouped co-occurring TCRs with DBSCAN, adding TCRdist sequence similarity when clustering within HLA-allele-positive subsets. Repertoires with fewer than 30,000 or more than 120,000 public chains were left out of co-occurrence clustering, as were about 5 repertoires with anomalous nucleotide sharing. The table comes from immuneACCESS by way of TCRdb, which keeps in-frame sequences with V and J called. Part of the clones is missing from these tables; in studies checked, under half for an unresolved V gene and the rest for unknown reasons. That table gives V, J and clone size, and the DNA gave D and trimming. This sample comprises about 150,000 clones, nearly 80% of them detected only once. The ten largest clones represent approximately 15% of the sample.

Broad study findings and their caveats: When HLA alleles, especially DR and DQ, strongly co-occurred, TCR associations were difficult to assign to individual alleles. According to a later analysis, most CMV-associated TCR beta chains appeared to be HLA-restricted, and the HLA associations seemed to be driven largely by CMV exposure. Broadly in line with IMGT annotations, most TCR beta V segments showed up in productive rearrangements about 87% or about 30% of the time in an earlier analysis of around 600 of the donors. In a later analysis, some 18,000 TCR beta sequences were associated with specific HLA alleles at a false discovery rate of 0.05. In a later genetic analysis, fewer N-insertions in productive TCRs were reported among donors in an Asian-associated ancestry cluster than the approximately 710-donor mean. In vitro tests confirmed that a few of the cytomegalovirus-associated TCR beta chains recognize cytomegalovirus antigens. HLA typing was unavailable for some donors at each locus, so association tests used only the typed subset. For the cohort, immune exposure information was limited to CMV serostatus. A group of highly shared sequence variants was considered likely to be a technical artifact of the sequencing pipeline. In this cohort, only TCR beta chains were sequenced, and detectable features were limited by the absence of alpha or paired-chain data. A later analysis found that TCR association rates varied across HLA loci, with DRB1 alleles showing the most associated TCRs and HLA-C alleles the fewest. While some public TCRs were present in many individuals, most TCR sequences turned up only very rarely across donors. An association between a missense DCLRE1C variant and V-gene and J-gene trimming of TCR beta chains was found in a later genetic analysis and replicated in an independent cohort. The authors suggested that the approach could potentially be extended to other disease states and immunological phenotypes. According to a later analysis, parvovirus B19, influenza, CMV and Epstein-Barr virus appeared linked to several top co-occurrence clusters. A further reported finding was that TCR beta sequences accurately predicted the HLA-A and HLA-B alleles for most subjects in the first cohort. Correlated functional status among segregating V segments might be attributable to linkage disequilibrium, but an unknown experimental factor could not be ruled out. The study listed 150 to 200 TCR beta chains as associated with cytomegalovirus. In a later analysis, HLA-associated TCR beta chains were found to be more clonally expanded and to have lower generation probabilities than equally common non-associated chains. Presence/absence analyses assumed roughly uniform sequencing depth across donors, an assumption that may not hold. Because counts were too low, some 17 rarely observed V segments, including chromosome 9 orphons, were excluded from the earlier analysis of 587 of the donors. Cytomegalovirus status was reported to be diagnosed by the classifier with high specificity and sensitivity in both the original and validation cohorts.

Material for sequencing was PBMCs. The receptor's source is a woman between 40 and 55 years old in good health and CMV-seronegative.

At the DNA level, the sequence is TGTGCCAGCCGACGGGACACAAGGTCAGATACGCAGTATTTT. The translation is CASRRDTRSDTQYF. This sequence uses TRBV7-3 and TRBJ2-3; D gene: possibly TRBD1, on 6 matching bases. Trimming costs V 8 bases and J 4 bases, and their ends lie 16 bases apart. The CDR3, from cysteine to phenylalanine, totals 14 residues. This entry keeps only the CDR3 DNA: 42 bases, framed from base 1. Looking up the germline V gene yields CDR1 SGHTA and CDR2 FQGTGA.